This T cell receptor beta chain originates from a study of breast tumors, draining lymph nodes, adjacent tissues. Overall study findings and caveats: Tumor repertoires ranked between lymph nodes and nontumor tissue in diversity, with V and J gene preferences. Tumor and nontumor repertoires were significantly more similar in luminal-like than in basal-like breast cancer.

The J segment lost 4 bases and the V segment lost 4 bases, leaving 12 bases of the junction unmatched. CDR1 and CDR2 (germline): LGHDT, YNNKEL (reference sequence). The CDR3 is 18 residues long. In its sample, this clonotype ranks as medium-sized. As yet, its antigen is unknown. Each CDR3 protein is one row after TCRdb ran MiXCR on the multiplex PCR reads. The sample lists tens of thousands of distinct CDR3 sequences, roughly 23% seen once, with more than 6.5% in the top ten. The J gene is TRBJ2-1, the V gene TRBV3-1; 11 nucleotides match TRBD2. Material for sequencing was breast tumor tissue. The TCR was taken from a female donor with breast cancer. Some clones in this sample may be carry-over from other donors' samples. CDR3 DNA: TGTGCCAGCAGCCGGCAACTAGCGGGGGACACGACATACAATGAGCAGTTCTTC. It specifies CASSRQLAGDTTYNEQFF.